A selection of T cell receptor beta chains follows, all from one sample in a study of OX40 agonist ivuxolimab in advanced cancers. Libraries were prepared by immunoSEQ multiplex PCR; TCRdb keeps only in-frame clonotypes and omits some of them. Of some 87,000 clones listed, around 94% are singletons. The sample here was CD4+ or CD8+ T cells sorted from blood, taken in a trial of the OX40 agonist ivuxolimab. These receptors came from an adult with an advanced solid tumor such as melanoma, head and neck, liver or kidney cancer. Both conserved end residues are part of each CDR3. The order of the fields is J gene, V gene, D gene, CDR3 protein, CDR3 DNA. A D gene is named only where the DNA matches it firmly.

J: TRBJ2-4; V: TRBV19; D: .; CDR3: CASSTHLGAKNIQYF; DNA: TGTGCCAGTAGTACACATCTCGGAGCCAAAAACATTCAGTACTTC
J: TRBJ1-2; V: TRBV29-1; D: .; CDR3: CSVDRRIHDKLNGYTF; DNA: TGCAGCGTTGATCGCAGAATCCACGATAAACTCAATGGCTACACCTTC
J: TRBJ2-1; V: TRBV10-3; D: TRBD2; CDR3: CAGAVSGRAHEQFF; DNA: TGTGCCGGAGCAGTTAGCGGGAGGGCACATGAGCAGTTCTTC
J: TRBJ2-7; V: TRBV15; D: .; CDR3: CATSEQFAYEQYF; DNA: TGTGCCACCAGCGAGCAGTTTGCCTACGAGCAGTACTTC
J: TRBJ2-1; V: TRBV5-6; D: .; CDR3: CASSPSLPDEQFF; DNA: TGTGCCAGCAGCCCCTCTCTCCCGGATGAGCAGTTCTTC
J: TRBJ2-3; V: TRBV7-3; D: TRBD2; CDR3: CASGLAGGLTDTQYF; DNA: TGTGCCAGCGGTCTAGCGGGAGGTCTCACAGATACGCAGTATTTT
J: TRBJ2-1; V: TRBV5-8; D: .; CDR3: CASNLAASYNEQFF; DNA: TGTGCCAGCAACTTAGCGGCCTCCTACAATGAGCAGTTCTTC
J: TRBJ2-7; V: TRBV5-6; D: .; CDR3: CASSWTGEQYF; DNA: TGTGCCAGCAGCTGGACGGGCGAGCAGTACTTC
J: TRBJ2-7; V: TRBV6-1; D: TRBD2; CDR3: CASSEAGLASYEQYF; DNA: TGTGCCAGCAGTGAGGCGGGACTAGCCTCCTACGAGCAGTACTTC
J: TRBJ2-6; V: TRBV4-1; D: .; CDR3: CASSPDGLDSGANVLTF; DNA: TGCGCCAGCAGCCCGGACGGATTAGACTCTGGGGCCAACGTCCTGACTTTC
J: TRBJ2-7; V: TRBV28; D: TRBD1; CDR3: CASSWGQNYEQYF; DNA: TGTGCCAGCAGTTGGGGACAGAACTACGAGCAGTACTTC
J: TRBJ1-2; V: TRBV6-5; D: TRBD1; CDR3: CASSYSDRGPRGYTF; DNA: TGTGCCAGCAGTTATTCGGACAGGGGGCCTCGCGGCTACACCTTC
J: TRBJ2-3; V: TRBV5-1; D: TRBD2; CDR3: CASSSPGLAVTDTQYF; DNA: TGCGCCAGCAGCTCGCCGGGACTAGCGGTCACAGATACGCAGTATTTT